This T cell receptor (beta chain) was sequenced in a study of regulatory T cells in long-lasting Graves disease. In the study overall: The definition of persistent Graves' disease was over 5 years of antithyroid drugs with positive TSH receptor antibodies.

The TCR beta library used iRepertoire HTBI primers with Arm-PCR amplification of CDR3. TCRdb reprocessed the multiplex PCR reads via MiXCR and lists one record per CDR3 protein. Seen here are around 400,000 distinct CDR3 sequences, around 24% observed once, and the top ten hold about a quarter. In its sample, this clonotype was seen many times. The CDR3 sequence is 15 residues long. Germline V gene sequence: CDR1 MDHEN, CDR2 SYDVKM. The ends were cut back, 2 bases at V and 1 base at J, with 12 bases in the middle. Time point here: persistent/refractory GD, antithyroid drugs over 5 years with positive TRAb. RNA from PBMCs was the source of the TCR library.

This rearrangement joins TRBV28 to TRBJ2-7, with D perhaps matching TRBD1 (6 bases). Material: peripheral blood mononuclear cells (PBMCs), obtained when the disease was refractory, from a patient treated with antithyroid drugs. The clonotype originates from a female donor with Graves disease. CDR3 sequence reads: CASSLPLQGSYEQYF. In DNA form, the CDR3 reads TGTGCCAGCAGTTTACCCCTACAGGGTTCCTACGAGCAGTACTTC.